This TCR beta chain is drawn from a study of shared clonotypes between healthy human individuals. Germline V gives CDR1 LNHDA, CDR2 SQIVND (reference sequence). The CDR3 is 15 residues long. The germline V and J ends were trimmed by 3 bases and 1 base, with 13 bases remaining between them. Assay: immunoSEQ multiplex PCR; the TCRdb copy retains only in-frame clones and omits some. This sample carries fewer than 800,000 clones, about 92% of them seen once, and the ten largest clones take approximately 22%. Regarding the study as a whole: When naive CD4 clonotypes were compared across a few donors, around 5% were shared. Since donors were few, the genetic and exposure-history diversity represented was limited.

A remark on this clone: Its antigen remains unknown.

Positive CCR7 selection of CD45RO-negative cells yielded the naive CD8 cells, and terminally differentiated effector memory CD45RA+ cells were excluded. Specimen: naive CD8+ T cells sorted from blood. The receptor comes from a man under 40 in good health. The chain employs TRBV19 and TRBJ2-7, with D perhaps TRBD1 (6 bases). The DNA for the CDR3 is TGTGCCAGTAGTATGGATACAGGGCTATCCTACGAGCAGTACTTC. Residues: CASSMDTGLSYEQYF.